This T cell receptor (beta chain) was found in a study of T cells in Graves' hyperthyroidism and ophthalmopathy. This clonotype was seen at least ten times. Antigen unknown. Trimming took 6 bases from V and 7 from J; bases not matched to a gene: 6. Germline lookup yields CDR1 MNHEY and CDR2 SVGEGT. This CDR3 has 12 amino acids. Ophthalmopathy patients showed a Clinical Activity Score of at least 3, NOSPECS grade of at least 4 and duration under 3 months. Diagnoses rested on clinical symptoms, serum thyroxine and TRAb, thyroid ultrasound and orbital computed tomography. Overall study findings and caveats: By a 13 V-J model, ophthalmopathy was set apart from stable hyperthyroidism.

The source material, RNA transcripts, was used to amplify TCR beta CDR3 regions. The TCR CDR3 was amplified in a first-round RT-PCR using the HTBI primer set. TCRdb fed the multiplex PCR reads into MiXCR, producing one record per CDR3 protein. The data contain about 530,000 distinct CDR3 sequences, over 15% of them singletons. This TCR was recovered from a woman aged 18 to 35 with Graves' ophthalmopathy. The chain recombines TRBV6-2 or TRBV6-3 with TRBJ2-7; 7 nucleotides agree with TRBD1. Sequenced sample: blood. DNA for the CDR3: TGTGCCAGCAGGACAGGGCGCGGGGAGCAGTACTTC. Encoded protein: CASRTGRGEQYF.